The sequence of this TCR beta chain was determined in a study of T cell responses to AZD1222 COVID-19 vaccine. Study-level information: Timing groups of about 4 and about 12 weeks for second doses were pooled.

Measured with immunoSEQ multiplex PCR; TCRdb has only the in-frame clones, and not every one. The sample includes 120,000 or so clones, around nine tenths of them seen just once. The ends were cut back, 0 bases at V and 0 bases at J, with 12 bases in the middle. CDR3 length: 18 amino acids. Germline loops: CDR1 MNHEY, CDR2 SVGEGT. The receptor was derived from an adult in good health. The chain has TRBV6-2 or TRBV6-3 and TRBJ2-6; weak D call: TRBD1 (5 bases). This sample comprised peripheral blood, obtained on day 0 of AZD1222 vaccination. The CDR3 bases are TGTGCCAGCAGTTACTCGTCCCAGGGCCTCTCTGGGGCCAACGTCCTGACTTTC. It specifies CASSYSSQGLSGANVLTF.